The 32 T cell receptor beta chains listed next were all sequenced from one sample in a study of cytomegalovirus exposure and HLA in healthy donors (dated by TCRdb to between 2016 and 2019). The library was generated by the immunoSEQ multiplex PCR assay. For the multiplex PCR, a mixture combining 60 forward primers for TCR Vbeta segments and 13 reverse primers for TCR Jbeta segments was used. TCRdb mirrors the immuneACCESS table, restricted to in-frame sequences. Some clones are absent from its copies; in checked studies, under half trace to an unresolved V gene, and the reason for the others is unknown. The sample contains some 270,000 clones, 80% of them found a single time. Of the sample, 0.3% is held by the ten largest clones. What was sequenced was PBMCs. The receptors stem from a girl aged 2 to 9 in good health and CMV-seronegative.

The chain is built from TRBV19 and TRBJ1-2; weak D call: TRBD1 (5 bases). The CDR3 runs 12 residues. The V and J ends lost 5 bases and 4 bases respectively, with 8 bases between them. CDR1 and CDR2 (germline): LNHDA, SQIVND (reference sequence). CDR3 in DNA: TGTGCCAGTAGTCAGGGTCTCTATGGCTACACCTTC. This codes for CASSQGLYGYTF.

This chain's CDR3 is CASSGQGLWQPQHF. CDR3 nucleotides: TGTGCCAGCAGTGGGCAGGGGCTTTGGCAGCCCCAGCATTTT. The chain is built from TRBV25-1 and TRBJ1-5; D perhaps matches TRBD1 (6 bases). With 4 bases removed from V and 7 bases from J, the gap between germline ends came to 14 bases. The germline V gene encodes CDR1 MGHDK and CDR2 SYGVNS. This CDR3 is built from 14 residues.

The V and J genes are TRBV19 and TRBJ2-5, with TRBD2 matching over 12 bases. The J call is uncertain, as TRBJ2-7 better fits the DNA end. Per the germline V gene, CDR1 is LNHDA and CDR2 is SQIVND (reference sequence). This CDR3 has 17 residues. This CDR3 is CASTPSAGTSGSHEQYF. As DNA, the CDR3 is TGTGCCAGTACTCCTTCCGCCGGGACTAGCGGGTCCCACGAGCAGTACTTC.

The chain is built from TRBV30 and TRBJ1-2; no definite D call. Trimming removed 4 bases at V and 0 bases at J, with 6 bases between. CDR1 is GTSNPN and CDR2 is SVGIG in the germline V gene (reference sequence). This CDR3 region has 12 residues. The CDR3 DNA reads as TGTGCCTGGACAGGCCCTAACTATGGCTACACCTTC. Amino acids: CAWTGPNYGYTF.

With regard to this clone: No conserved phenylalanine or tryptophan ends this CDR3, so it is likely a read error. The V gene is TRBV7-9, the J gene TRBJ2-7; maybe TRBD1 (6 bases). Germline assignment: CDR1 SEHNR and CDR2 FQNEAQ (reference sequence). The CDR3 is 13 amino acids. V lost 5 bases to trimming and J lost 4 bases, with 12 bases between them. As DNA, the CDR3 is TGTGCCAGCAGCCCCCAGGGGATGTACGAGCAGTACCTC. Translating gives CASSPQGMYEQYL.

The rearrangement uses TRBV7-6 and TRBJ1-1, with TRBD1 identical over 10 bases. There are 15 residues in the CDR3. V trimming: 1 base; J trimming: 5 bases; junction bases outside the gene matches: 4. CDR1 SGHVS and CDR2 FNYEAQ come from the germline V gene. CDR3 loop: CASSLVRDRGTEAFF. As DNA, the CDR3 is TGTGCCAGCAGCTTAGTTCGGGACAGGGGAACTGAAGCTTTCTTT. Together with reference TRBV7-6 and TRBJ1-1, the CDR3 gives the full variable domain: GAGVSQSPRYKVTKRGQDVALRCDPISGHVSLYWYRQALGQGPEFLTYFNYEAQQDKSGLPNDRFSAERPEGSISTLTIQRTEQRDSAMYRCASSLVRDRGTEAFFGQGTRLTVV.

The genes are TRBV27 and TRBJ2-5, with a weak D call TRBD2 (7 bases). CDR3 length: 16 amino acids. Looked up from germline, CDR1 is MNHEY and CDR2 is SMNVEV (reference sequence). The V end was cut by 1 base, the J end by 5 bases, with 17 bases between. CDR3 in DNA: TGTGCCAGCAGTTTATTCTGGGGGGGGCGCGAGGAGACCCAGTACTTC. This translates into CASSLFWGGREETQYF.

The genes are TRBV7-8 and TRBJ2-5; D uncertain. Germline V gives CDR1 SGHVS, CDR2 FQNEAQ. This CDR3 has 14 amino acids. Trimming took off 2 bases at V and 1 base at J, with 8 bases between the two ends. The CDR3 DNA follows: TGTGCCAGCAGCTTATCGAGGCGCCAAGAGACCCAGTACTTC. Translating gives CASSLSRRQETQYF.

The chain recombines TRBV28 with TRBJ1-1, with D tentatively TRBD1 (5 bases). The ends were cut back, 6 bases at V and 3 bases at J, with 17 bases in the middle. Germline values: CDR1 MDHEN, CDR2 SYDVKM. The CDR3 extends over 15 amino acids. CDR3 in DNA: TGTGCCAGCAGCATAGCAGGGTATGAGGACACTGAAGCTTTCTTT. Its protein product is CASSIAGYEDTEAFF.

This chain uses TRBV5-1 with TRBJ2-3; 7 bases map to TRBD2. The CDR3 runs to 15 residues. The germline gives CDR1 SGHRS, CDR2 YFSETQ. The J segment lost 1 base and the V segment lost 2 bases, leaving 4 bases of the junction unmatched. CDR3 DNA: TGCGCCAGCAGCTTAATAGCGGGCCGCACAGATACGCAGTATTTT. Protein product: CASSLIAGRTDTQYF.

The rearrangement uses TRBV6-1 and TRBJ1-5, with 7 positions matching TRBD1. The length of the CDR3 is 15 residues. The V gene's germline CDR1 is MNHNS and CDR2 SASEGT. V was pared by 1 base and J by 6 bases, with 6 bases of the junction left unmatched. DNA for the CDR3: TGTGCCAGCAGTGAAGAAGGGGGCGAGGGTCAGCCCCAGCATTTT. Protein sequence: CASSEEGGEGQPQHF.

The chain couples TRBV29-1 to TRBJ1-6; 7 bases agree with TRBD1. V shed 6 bases, J shed 8 bases, and the junction held 7 bases outside the gene matches. CDR3 length: 13 residues. CDR1 SQVTM and CDR2 ANQGSEA come from the germline V gene. The CDR3 nucleotides read TGCAGCGTGCGCGACAGGGTGGATTCACCCCTCCACTTT. Translation gives CSVRDRVDSPLHF. The whole variable domain, remainder taken from reference TRBV29-1 and TRBJ1-6, is SAVISQKPSRDICQRGTSLTIQCQVDSQVTMMFWYRQQPGQSLTLIATANQGSEATYESGFVIDKFPISRPNLTFSTLTVSNMSPEDSSIYLCSVRDRVDSPLHFGNGTRLTVT.

The chain carries TRBV28 and TRBJ1-4; D is unresolved. Germline V gene data show CDR1 as MDHEN and CDR2 as SYDVKM. CDR3 size: 15 residues. The V end lost 3 bases, the J end lost 0 bases, and 8 bases lay between the germline ends. The CDR3: CASSLAAATNEKLFF. DNA for the CDR3: TGTGCCAGCAGTTTGGCGGCAGCAACTAATGAAAAACTGTTTTTT.

This clone showed up just once. This chain connects TRBV10-2 to TRBJ1-1; 10 bases agree with TRBD1. Losses at the gene ends were 8 bases for V and 11 bases for J; bases not matched to a gene: 11. Per germline, CDR1 WSHSY and CDR2 SAAADI. The CDR3 is 13 residues long. CDR3 coding DNA: TGCGCCAGCGCACCCGGGACAGGGGATCCGGCTTTCTTT. Its translation is CASAPGTGDPAFF.

This clone was detected only once. The rearrangement links TRBV4-2 to TRBJ2-2; D uncertain. Between the trimmed V and J ends, which lost 0 bases and 6 bases, there was a span of 11 bases. The CDR3 has 15 amino acids. Germline CDR1 and CDR2: LGHNA and YNFKEQ. CDR3 sequence: CASSQERLGAGELFF. The CDR3 DNA is TGTGCCAGCAGCCAAGAACGTTTGGGCGCCGGGGAGCTGTTTTTT.

This chain links TRBV6-5 with TRBJ1-2, with D maybe TRBD1 (5 bases). This CDR3 is 15 amino acids long. Germline V CDR1 and CDR2: MNHEY, SVGAGI. The V and J ends lost 0 bases and 5 bases respectively, with 13 bases between them. The CDR3 reads CASSYSSAKGYGYTF. The CDR3 bases are TGTGCCAGCAGTTACTCGTCAGCAAAGGGGTATGGCTACACCTTC.

The rearrangement uses TRBV4-1 and TRBJ1-1; perhaps TRBD1 as D (5 bases). The germline V gene has CDR1 MGHRA and CDR2 YSYEKL. The germline V and J ends were trimmed by 4 bases and 4 bases, with 10 bases remaining between them. The CDR3 consists of 13 residues. CDR3 residues: CASSPQVLTEAFF. The CDR3 DNA follows: TGCGCCAGCAGCCCACAGGTCCTCACTGAAGCTTTCTTT.

The chain combines TRBV25-1 with TRBJ2-7; 9 bases fit TRBD1. The CDR3 is 12 amino acids. The germline CDR1 and CDR2 sequences are MGHDK and SYGVNS. V trimming: 6 bases; J trimming: 5 bases; junction bases outside the gene matches: 2. CDR3 protein: CASRRTGDEQYF. CDR3 coding DNA: TGTGCCAGCAGACGGACAGGGGACGAGCAGTACTTC.

V usage is TRBV7-3 and J usage is TRBJ2-6; D is perhaps TRBD1 (5 bases). CDR1 and CDR2 from the germline V gene are SGHTA and FQGTGA. This CDR3 is built from 19 residues. Trimming removed 1 base at V and 4 bases at J, with 20 bases between. As DNA, the CDR3 is TGTGCCAGCAGCTTAAAAATAGGCAGGGCCCTCAGAGGGGCCAACGTCCTGACTTTC. Protein product: CASSLKIGRALRGANVLTF.

The gene calls are TRBV5-1 and TRBJ1-3, with D possibly matching TRBD1 (5 bases). CDR3 length equals 15 residues. Trimming removed 0 bases from V and 0 bases from J, with 7 bases in between. Germline V gives CDR1 SGHRS, CDR2 YFSETQ. The CDR3 DNA reads TGCGCCAGCAGCTTGGTGGGGGGCTCTGGAAACACCATATATTTT. Its translation: CASSLVGGSGNTIYF.

The rearrangement links TRBV6-5 to TRBJ2-7; 9 positions agree with TRBD1. Trimming at V came to 6 bases and at J to 2 bases, leaving 8 bases not matched to a gene. This CDR3 is built from 15 residues. Germline V lookup: CDR1 MNHEY, CDR2 SVGAGI. CDR3 loop: CASRAGTGMTYEQYF. As DNA, the CDR3 is TGTGCCAGCAGGGCCGGGACAGGGATGACCTACGAGCAGTACTTC.

This chain's CDR3 is CAIKTDSEQYF. The DNA of the CDR3 is TGTGCCATCAAGACGGACAGCGAGCAGTACTTC. The genes are TRBV10-3 and TRBJ2-7, with a weak D call TRBD1 (6 bases). CDR1 is ENHRY, CDR2 SYGVKD, per germline. The CDR3 contains 11 residues. V lost 7 bases and J lost 6, with 10 bases in between.

Written as DNA, the CDR3 is TGCGCCAGCAGCTTGGTTCTCGGGGACACTGAAGCTTTCTTT. The encoded protein is CASSLVLGDTEAFF. The chain joins TRBV5-1 to TRBJ1-1; D is unclear. Trimming pared 0 bases from V and 3 bases from J, leaving 9 bases between. The CDR3 has 14 residues. CDR1 and CDR2 (germline): SGHRS, YFSETQ.

As for this clone: One end of the junction is discordant with germline, which a read error may explain. The rearrangement joins TRBV11-3 to TRBJ1-2; 9 bases are shared with TRBD1. The CDR3 length is 11 residues. CDR1 is SGHNT and CDR2 is YENEEA in the germline V gene. CDR3 sequence: CASSGGTGLLF. For the CDR3, the DNA is TGTGCCAGCAGCGGGGGGACAGGGCTCCTCTTC. The full variable domain, with the rest looked up from reference TRBV11-3 and TRBJ1-2, is EAGVVQSPRYKIIEKKQPVAFWCNPISGHNTLYWYLQNLGQGPELLIRYENEEAVDDSQLPKDRFSAERLKGVDSTLKIQPAELGDSAVYLCASSGGTGLLFGSGTRLTVV.

This clone was seen a few times. V and J are TRBV2 and TRBJ1-2; no reliable D call. Per the germline V gene, CDR1 is SNHLY and CDR2 is FYNNEI. The ends were cut back, 9 bases at V and 1 base at J, with 6 bases in the middle. This CDR3 is built from 11 residues. CDR3 nucleotide sequence: TGTGCCAGTTCTTTTAACTATGGCTACACCTTC. It codes for CASSFNYGYTF.

This chain uses TRBV6-5 with TRBJ1-2; 7 nucleotides align to TRBD1. Trimming cost V 5 bases and J 2 bases; bases outside gene matches: 5. Per the germline V gene, CDR1 is MNHEY and CDR2 is SVGAGI. The CDR3 is made up of 14 amino acids. This CDR3 reads CASSLTGRNYGYTF. CDR3 DNA: TGTGCCAGCAGTCTGACAGGGCGAAACTATGGCTACACCTTC.

In its sample, this clone was seen a few times. The chain is built from TRBV19 and TRBJ2-7; 14 nucleotides line up with TRBD2. Germline CDR1 is LNHDA and CDR2 is SQIVND (reference sequence). This CDR3 spans 16 amino acids. V lost 3 bases, J lost 3 bases, and 4 bases stayed unmatched. CDR3: CASSMGGTSGSYEQYF. The CDR3 nucleotides are TGTGCCAGTAGTATGGGAGGGACTAGCGGGAGCTACGAGCAGTACTTC.

The sample holds a few counts of this clone. The chain recombines TRBV10-3 with TRBJ2-7; D possibly corresponds to TRBD1 (6 bases). Trimming removed 7 bases from V and 3 bases from J, with 16 bases in between. Germline values: CDR1 ENHRY, CDR2 SYGVKD. The CDR3 is 14 residues long. In nucleotides, the CDR3 is TGTGCCATCAATTCTCCGGGACACGGCTACGAGCAGTACTTC. Encoded protein: CAINSPGHGYEQYF.

The chain uses TRBV13 and TRBJ2-2; 9 bases align to TRBD2. Per the germline V gene, CDR1 is PRHDT and CDR2 is FYEKMQ (reference sequence). CDR3 length equals 16 residues. V was pared by 1 base and J by 1 base, with 1 base of the junction left unmatched. CDR3: CASSLETSGNTGELFF. For the CDR3, the DNA is TGTGCCAGCAGCTTAGAGACTAGCGGGAACACCGGGGAGCTGTTTTTT.

This clone appeared once. This chain joins TRBV28 and TRBJ2-3; 8 bases fit TRBD1. The V gene end was trimmed by 3 bases and the J gene end by 1 base; junction bases not matched to a gene: 3. CDR1 is MDHEN and CDR2 is SYDVKM in the germline V gene. The CDR3 is made up of 15 amino acids. The CDR3: CASSFLTGGTDTQYF. The CDR3 DNA sequence: TGTGCCAGCAGTTTTTTGACAGGGGGCACAGATACGCAGTATTTT.

The J gene is TRBJ2-5, the V gene TRBV5-1; 8 nucleotides match TRBD2. Germline values: CDR1 SGHRS, CDR2 YFSETQ. The CDR3 is 16 residues long. Germline trimming cut 2 bases from V and 6 bases from J; bases unmatched to any gene: 12. Here the CDR3 DNA reads TGCGCCAGCAGCTTAGGGCAAGCGGGAGCGGTGAAGACCCAGTACTTC. It encodes CASSLGQAGAVKTQYF. The full variable domain, in which reference TRBV5-1 and TRBJ2-5 provide the parts outside the CDR3, is KAGVTQTPRYLIKTRGQQVTLSCSPISGHRSVSWYQQTPGQGLQFLFEYFSETQRNKGNFPGRFSGRQFSNSRSEMNVSTLELGDSALYLCASSLGQAGAVKTQYFGPGTRLLVL.

The chain employs TRBV7-2 and TRBJ1-2; 7 bases map to TRBD1. CDR1 SGHTA and CDR2 FQGNSA come from the germline V gene. The CDR3 extends over 15 amino acids. Germline trimming cut 4 bases from V and 4 bases from J; bases unmatched to any gene: 9. CDR3 nucleotides: TGTGCCAGCAGCTGGAACCCACGGGACAGCTATGGCTACACCTTC. Translation: CASSWNPRDSYGYTF.